What follows describes a single T cell receptor beta chain. Its antigen remains unknown. These data are taken from a study of chemoradiotherapy in HPV16-positive cancers. General study results and limits: For HPV16-positive patients, expanding HPV-responsive T cells associated with longer recurrence-free survival.

Method: immunoSEQ multiplex PCR; TCRdb's copy keeps in-frame clones and lacks some. Here the sample spans tens of thousands of clones, about nine tenths being singletons. This CDR3 has 15 residues. The germline CDR1 and CDR2 sequences are MNHNS and SASEGT. Trimming took off 2 bases at V and 1 base at J, with 11 bases between the two ends. The rearrangement links TRBV6-1 to TRBJ1-1; D uncertain. The clonotype was recovered from a human donor with HPV-associated anogenital cancer. The sample here was blood, taken from a patient who underwent chemoradiotherapy. CDR3 DNA sequence: TGTGCCAGCAGTGAATGGGCAGGATCGAACACTGAAGCTTTCTTT. Its translation: CASSEWAGSNTEAFF.